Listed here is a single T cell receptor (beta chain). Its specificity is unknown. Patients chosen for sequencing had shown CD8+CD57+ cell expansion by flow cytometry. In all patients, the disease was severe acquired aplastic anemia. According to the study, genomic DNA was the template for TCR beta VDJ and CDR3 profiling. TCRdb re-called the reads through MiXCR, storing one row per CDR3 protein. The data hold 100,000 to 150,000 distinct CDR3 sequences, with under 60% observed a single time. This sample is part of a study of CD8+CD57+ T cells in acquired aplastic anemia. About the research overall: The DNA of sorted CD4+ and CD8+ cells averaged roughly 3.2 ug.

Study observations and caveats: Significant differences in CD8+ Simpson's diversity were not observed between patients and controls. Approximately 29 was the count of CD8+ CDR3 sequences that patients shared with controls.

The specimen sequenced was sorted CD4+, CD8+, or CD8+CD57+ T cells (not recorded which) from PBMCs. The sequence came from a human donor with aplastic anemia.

The DNA for the CDR3 is TGTGCCAGCAGCTACGGGGGGGTTAATTCACCCCTCCACTTT. This gives the protein CASSYGGVNSPLHF. The chain recombines TRBV6-5 with TRBJ1-6; possible D gene TRBD1, 5 bases. The CDR3 is 14 residues long. Germline CDR1 and CDR2: MNHEY and SVGAGI. Trimming removed 6 bases at V and 6 bases at J, with 12 bases between.